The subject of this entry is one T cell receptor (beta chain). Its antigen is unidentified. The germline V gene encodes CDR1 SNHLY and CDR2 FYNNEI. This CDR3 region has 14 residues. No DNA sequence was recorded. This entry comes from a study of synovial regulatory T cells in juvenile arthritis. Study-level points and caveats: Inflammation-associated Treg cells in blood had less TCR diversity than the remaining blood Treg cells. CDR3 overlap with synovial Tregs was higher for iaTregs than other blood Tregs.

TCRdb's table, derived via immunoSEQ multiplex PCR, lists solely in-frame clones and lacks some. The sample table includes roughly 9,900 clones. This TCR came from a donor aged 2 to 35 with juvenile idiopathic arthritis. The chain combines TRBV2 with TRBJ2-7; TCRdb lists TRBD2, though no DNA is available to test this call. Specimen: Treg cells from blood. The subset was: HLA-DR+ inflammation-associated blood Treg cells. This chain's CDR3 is CASRRREVGWEQYF.